This is a list of T cell receptor beta chains from one sample in a study of control samples from healthy donors and cancer patients. Only in-frame clones appear in the TCRdb table, and some are missing; sequencing was by immunoSEQ multiplex PCR. The sample holds 110,000 or so clones; approximately 87% are singletons and the top ten take 12%. Specimen: blood. The source of these receptors is a man younger than 45 in good health. CDR3s include the opening cysteine and the closing phenylalanine or tryptophan. Clone size is given for some rows only: seen once, a few or many times, or a class if the clone is expanded.

clone size: once; V gene: TRBV4-1; CDR3 protein: CASSLGTGGQPQHF
clone size: .; V gene: TRBV6-2/TRBV6-3; CDR3 protein: CASSYSGRGNQETQYF
clone size: .; V gene: TRBV2; CDR3 protein: CASRLQDLNTEAFF
clone size: .; V gene: TRBV5-6; CDR3 protein: CASSLESYEQYF
clone size: .; V gene: TRBV21-1; CDR3 protein: CASSSSSGVYQETQYF
clone size: .; V gene: TRBV25-1; CDR3 protein: CASTPRGPYNEQFF
clone size: .; V gene: TRBV2; CDR3 protein: CASSGRDGTYEQYF
clone size: .; V gene: TRBV5-1; CDR3 protein: CASSLGLAGANGRAKNIQYF
clone size: .; V gene: TRBV19; CDR3 protein: CASSIASGVTYEQYF
clone size: .; V gene: TRBV6-5; CDR3 protein: CASSREQAPTEAFF